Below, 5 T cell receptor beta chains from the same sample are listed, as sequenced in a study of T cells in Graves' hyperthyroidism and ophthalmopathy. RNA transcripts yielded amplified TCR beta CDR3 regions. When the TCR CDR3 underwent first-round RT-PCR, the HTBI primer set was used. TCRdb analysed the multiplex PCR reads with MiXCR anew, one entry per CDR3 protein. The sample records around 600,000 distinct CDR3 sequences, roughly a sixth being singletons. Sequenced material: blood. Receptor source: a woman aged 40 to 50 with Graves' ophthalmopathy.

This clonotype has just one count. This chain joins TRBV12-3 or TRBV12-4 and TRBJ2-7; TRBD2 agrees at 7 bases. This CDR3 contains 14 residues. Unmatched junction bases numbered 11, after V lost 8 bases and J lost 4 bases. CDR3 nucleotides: TGTGCCAGCGGGGGGGGGGGGGGGGGGTACGAGCAGTACTTC. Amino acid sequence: CASGGGGGGYEQYF.

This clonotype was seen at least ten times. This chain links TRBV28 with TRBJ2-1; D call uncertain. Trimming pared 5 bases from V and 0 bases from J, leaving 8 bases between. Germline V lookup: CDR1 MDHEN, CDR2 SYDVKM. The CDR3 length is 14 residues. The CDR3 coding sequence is TGTGCCAGCAGTGACTCAAGCTCCTACAATGAGCAGTTCTTC. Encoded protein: CASSDSSSYNEQFF.

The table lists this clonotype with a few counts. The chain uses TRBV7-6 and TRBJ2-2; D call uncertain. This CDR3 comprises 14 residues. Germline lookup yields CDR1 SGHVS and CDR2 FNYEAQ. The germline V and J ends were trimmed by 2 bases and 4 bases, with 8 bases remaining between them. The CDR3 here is CASSLTEATGELFF. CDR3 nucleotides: TGTGCCAGCAGCTTAACAGAGGCCACCGGGGAGCTGTTTTTT.

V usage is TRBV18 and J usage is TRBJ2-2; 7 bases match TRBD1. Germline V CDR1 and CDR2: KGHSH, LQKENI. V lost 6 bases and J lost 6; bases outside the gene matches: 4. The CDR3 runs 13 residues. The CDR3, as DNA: TGTGCCAGCTCTGACGACAGGGCCGGGGAGCTGTTTTTT. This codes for CASSDDRAGELFF. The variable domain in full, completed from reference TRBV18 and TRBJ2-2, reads NAGVMQNPRHLVRRRGQEARLRCSPMKGHSHVYWYRQLPEEGLKFMVYLQKENIIDESGMPKERFSAEFPKEGPSILRIQQVVRGDSAAYFCASSDDRAGELFFGEGSRLTVL.

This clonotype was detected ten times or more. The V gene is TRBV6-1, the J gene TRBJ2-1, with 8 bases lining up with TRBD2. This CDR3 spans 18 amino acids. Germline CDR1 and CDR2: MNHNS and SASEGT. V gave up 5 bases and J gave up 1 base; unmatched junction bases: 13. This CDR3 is CASSKGAGAPTSYNEQFF. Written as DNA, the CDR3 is TGTGCCAGCAGTAAGGGAGCGGGAGCCCCTACATCCTACAATGAGCAGTTCTTC.